The 2 T cell receptor beta chains below were found in one sample sequenced in a study of T cell responses to AZD1222 COVID-19 vaccine. TCRdb's copy holds only in-frame clones and misses some; the assay was immunoSEQ multiplex PCR. The sample holds approximately 100,000 clones, around 91% seen once. The sample in question was peripheral blood, obtained on day 0 of AZD1222 vaccination. All receptors derive from an adult in good health.

The chain carries TRBV2 and TRBJ2-2; 7 positions agree with TRBD1. The CDR3 contains 13 residues. Germline V gene lookup returns CDR1 SNHLY and CDR2 FYNNEI. The J segment lost 6 bases and the V segment lost 4 bases, leaving 2 bases of the junction unmatched. The CDR3 loop is CASSGQGAGELFF. As DNA, the CDR3 is TGTGCCAGCAGTGGGCAGGGGGCCGGGGAGCTGTTTTTT.

The rearrangement links TRBV6-2 or TRBV6-3 to TRBJ1-5; D is undetermined. V gave up 5 bases and J gave up 0 bases, with 11 bases separating them. The CDR3 sequence is 15 residues long. Germline V gene sequence: CDR1 MNHEY, CDR2 SVGEGT. CDR3: CASSSPAYSNQPQHF. DNA of the CDR3: TGTGCCAGCAGTAGCCCGGCCTATAGCAATCAGCCCCAGCATTTT.